The TCR beta chain under discussion was sequenced for a study of blood T cell repertoires in COVID-19. Across the whole study: Whether acute or convalescent, the COVID-19 samples came from the United States, Italy and Spain.

The V gene end was trimmed by 5 bases and the J gene end by 6 bases; junction bases not matched to a gene: 12. From germline, CDR1 is LGHNA and CDR2 YNFKEQ. The CDR3 runs to 16 residues. The assay was immunoSEQ multiplex PCR, and TCRdb's table has in-frame clones only and misses some. Seen here are around 170,000 clones, around 80% observed once, and the top ten hold about 12%. In assigning cohorts, the study relied on participant-reported clinical history. This chain links TRBV4-2 with TRBJ2-3; 9 bases are shared with TRBD2. The sequence derives from a man between 45 and 60 years old who had recovered from COVID-19. Sequenced input: PBMCs or T cells enriched from blood (not recorded which). CDR3: CASSSRLAAQMDTQYF. DNA for the CDR3: TGTGCCAGCAGCTCCAGACTAGCGGCCCAAATGGATACGCAGTATTTT.